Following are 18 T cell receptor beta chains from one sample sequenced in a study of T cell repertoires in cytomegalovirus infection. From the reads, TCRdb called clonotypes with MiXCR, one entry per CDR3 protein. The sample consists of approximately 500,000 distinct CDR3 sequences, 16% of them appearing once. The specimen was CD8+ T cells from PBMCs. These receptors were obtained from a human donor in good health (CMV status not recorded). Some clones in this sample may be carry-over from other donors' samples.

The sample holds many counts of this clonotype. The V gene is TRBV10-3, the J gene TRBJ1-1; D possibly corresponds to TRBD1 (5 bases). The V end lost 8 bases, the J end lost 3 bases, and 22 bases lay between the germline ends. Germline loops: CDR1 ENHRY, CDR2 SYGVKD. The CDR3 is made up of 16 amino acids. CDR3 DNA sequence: TGTGCCATCGGGGGTGATGGGACGGATGAGTACACTGAAGCTTTCTTT. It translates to CAIGGDGTDEYTEAFF.

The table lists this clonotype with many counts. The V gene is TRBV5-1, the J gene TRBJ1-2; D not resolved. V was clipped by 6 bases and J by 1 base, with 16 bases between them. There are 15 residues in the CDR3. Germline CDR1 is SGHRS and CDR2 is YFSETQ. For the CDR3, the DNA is TGCGCCAGCAAAAATGGGCCAGTTCATAACTATGGCTACACCTTC. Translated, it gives CASKNGPVHNYGYTF.

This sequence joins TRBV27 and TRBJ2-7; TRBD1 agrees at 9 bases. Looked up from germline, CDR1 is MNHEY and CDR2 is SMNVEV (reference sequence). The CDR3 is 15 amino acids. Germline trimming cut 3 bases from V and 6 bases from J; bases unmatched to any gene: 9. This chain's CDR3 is CASSFRGTGLLEQYF. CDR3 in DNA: TGTGCCAGCAGTTTCAGGGGGACAGGGCTACTCGAGCAGTACTTC.

CDR3 nucleotide sequence: TGTGCCAGTAGTATATACTTCGAGGGGGATGAAGCTTTCTTT. Residues: CASSIYFEGDEAFF. The chain is built from TRBV19 and TRBJ1-1; tentatively, D is TRBD1 (6 bases). CDR3 length equals 14 residues. CDR1 LNHDA and CDR2 SQIVND come from the germline V gene (reference sequence). V was cut by 2 bases and J by 7 bases, with 14 bases left in between.

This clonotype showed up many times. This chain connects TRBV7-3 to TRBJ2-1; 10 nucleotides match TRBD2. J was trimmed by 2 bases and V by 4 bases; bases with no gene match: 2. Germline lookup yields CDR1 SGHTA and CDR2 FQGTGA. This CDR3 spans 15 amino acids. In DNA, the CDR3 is TGTGCCAGCAGCTATAGCGGGGGGACCTACAATGAGCAGTTCTTC. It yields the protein CASSYSGGTYNEQFF.

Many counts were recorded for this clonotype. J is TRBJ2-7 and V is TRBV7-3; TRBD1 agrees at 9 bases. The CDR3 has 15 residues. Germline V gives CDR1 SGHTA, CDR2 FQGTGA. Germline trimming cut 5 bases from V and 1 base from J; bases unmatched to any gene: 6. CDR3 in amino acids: CASSRWTGASYEQYF. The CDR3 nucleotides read TGTGCCAGCAGCCGATGGACAGGGGCATCCTACGAGCAGTACTTC.

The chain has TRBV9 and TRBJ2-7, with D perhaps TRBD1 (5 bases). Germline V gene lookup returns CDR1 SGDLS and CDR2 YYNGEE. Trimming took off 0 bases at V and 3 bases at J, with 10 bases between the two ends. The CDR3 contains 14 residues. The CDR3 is CASSVDSGYYEQYF. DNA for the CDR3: TGTGCCAGCAGCGTAGATTCAGGGTACTACGAGCAGTACTTC.

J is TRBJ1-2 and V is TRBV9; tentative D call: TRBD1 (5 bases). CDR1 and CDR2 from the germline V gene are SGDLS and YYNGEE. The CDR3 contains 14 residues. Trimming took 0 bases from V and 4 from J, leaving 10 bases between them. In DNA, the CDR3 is TGTGCCAGCAGCGTAGGGGGGGTTGGCTATGGCTACACCTTC. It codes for CASSVGGVGYGYTF.

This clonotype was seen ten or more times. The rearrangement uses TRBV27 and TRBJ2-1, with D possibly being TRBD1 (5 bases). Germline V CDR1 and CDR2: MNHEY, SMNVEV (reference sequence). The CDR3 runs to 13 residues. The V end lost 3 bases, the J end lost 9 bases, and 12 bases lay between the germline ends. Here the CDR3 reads CASSFGQGSEQFF. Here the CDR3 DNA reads TGTGCCAGCAGTTTTGGGCAGGGCAGTGAGCAGTTCTTC.

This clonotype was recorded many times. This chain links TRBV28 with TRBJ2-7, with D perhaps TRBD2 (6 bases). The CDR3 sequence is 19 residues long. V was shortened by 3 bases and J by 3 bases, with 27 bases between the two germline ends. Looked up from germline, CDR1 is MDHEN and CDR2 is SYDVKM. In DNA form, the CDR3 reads TGTGCCAGCAGTTTTCCTCCCCTGGGCCCCTCGCGGGAAGGCTACGAGCAGTACTTC. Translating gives CASSFPPLGPSREGYEQYF.

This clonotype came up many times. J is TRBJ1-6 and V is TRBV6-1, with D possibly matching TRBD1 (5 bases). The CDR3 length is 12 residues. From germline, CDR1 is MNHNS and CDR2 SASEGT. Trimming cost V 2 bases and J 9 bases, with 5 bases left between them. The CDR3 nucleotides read TGTGCCAGCAGTGAAAGGGGTTCACCCCTCCACTTT. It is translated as CASSERGSPLHF.

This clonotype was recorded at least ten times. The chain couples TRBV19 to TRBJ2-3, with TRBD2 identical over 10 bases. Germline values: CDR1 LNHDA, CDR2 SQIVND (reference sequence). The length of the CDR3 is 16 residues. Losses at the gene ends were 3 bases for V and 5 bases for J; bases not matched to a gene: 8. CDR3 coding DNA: TGTGCCAGTAGTATGCGGCTAGCGGGAGAAGAAGATACGCAGTATTTT. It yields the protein CASSMRLAGEEDTQYF.

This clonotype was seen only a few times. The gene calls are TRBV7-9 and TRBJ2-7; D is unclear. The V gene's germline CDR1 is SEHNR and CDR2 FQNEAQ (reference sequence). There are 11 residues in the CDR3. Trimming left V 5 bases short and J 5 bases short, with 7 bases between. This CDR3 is CASSLLNEQYF. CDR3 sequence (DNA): TGTGCCAGCAGCCTTCTAAACGAGCAGTACTTC.

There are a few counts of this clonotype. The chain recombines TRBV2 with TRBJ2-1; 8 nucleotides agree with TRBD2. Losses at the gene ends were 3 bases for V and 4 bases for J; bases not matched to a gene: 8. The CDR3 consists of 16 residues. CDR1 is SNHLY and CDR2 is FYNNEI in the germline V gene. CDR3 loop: CASSELLAGTYNEQFF. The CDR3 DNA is TGTGCCAGCAGTGAGCTGTTAGCGGGGACATACAATGAGCAGTTCTTC. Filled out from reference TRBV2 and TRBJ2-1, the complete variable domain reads EPEVTQTPSHQVTQMGQEVILRCVPISNHLYFYWYRQILGQKVEFLVSFYNNEISEKSEIFDDQFSVERPDGSNFTLKIRSTKLEDSAMYFCASSELLAGTYNEQFFGPGTRLTVL.

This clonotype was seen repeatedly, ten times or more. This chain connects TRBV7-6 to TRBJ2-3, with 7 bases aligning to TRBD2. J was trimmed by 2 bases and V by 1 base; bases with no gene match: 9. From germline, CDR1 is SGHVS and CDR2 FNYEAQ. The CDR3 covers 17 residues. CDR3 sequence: CASSLEVGAGYTDTQYF. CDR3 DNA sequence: TGTGCCAGCAGCTTAGAAGTCGGAGCGGGGTACACAGATACGCAGTATTTT.

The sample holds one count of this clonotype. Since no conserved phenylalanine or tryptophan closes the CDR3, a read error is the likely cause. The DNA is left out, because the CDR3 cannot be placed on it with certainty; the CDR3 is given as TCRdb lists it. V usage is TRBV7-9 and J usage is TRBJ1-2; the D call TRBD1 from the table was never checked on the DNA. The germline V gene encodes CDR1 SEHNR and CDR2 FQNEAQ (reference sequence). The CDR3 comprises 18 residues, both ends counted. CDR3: CAITPISVSDRGRDGYTL.

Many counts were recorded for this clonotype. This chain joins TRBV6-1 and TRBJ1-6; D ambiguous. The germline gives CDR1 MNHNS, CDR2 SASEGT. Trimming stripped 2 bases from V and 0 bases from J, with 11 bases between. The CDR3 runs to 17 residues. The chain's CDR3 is CASSEILRSSYNSPLHF. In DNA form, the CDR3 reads TGTGCCAGCAGTGAAATCTTGAGGAGCTCCTATAATTCACCCCTCCACTTT.

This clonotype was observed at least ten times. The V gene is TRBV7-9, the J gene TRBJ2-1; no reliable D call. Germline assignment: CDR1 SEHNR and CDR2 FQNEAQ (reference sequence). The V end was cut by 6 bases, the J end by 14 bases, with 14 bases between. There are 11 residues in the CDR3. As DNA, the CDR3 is TGTGCCAGCAGAGACGGAATAAGGGAGTTCTTC. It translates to CASRDGIREFF. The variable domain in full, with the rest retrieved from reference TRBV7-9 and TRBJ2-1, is DTGVSQNPRHKITKRGQNVTFRCDPISEHNRLYWYRQTLGQGPEFLTYFQNEAQLEKSRLLSDRFSAERPKGSFSTLEIQRTEQGDSAMYLCASRDGIREFFGPGTRLTVL.